The following is a T cell receptor beta chain sequence with its context. Its target is unknown. The data derive from a study of response to subunit inactivated influenza vaccine. Regarding the study as a whole: It was the authors' suggestion that each seasonal influenza vaccination recruits few new T cells.

TCRdb re-analysed the RT-PCR reads in MiXCR, keeping a single row per CDR3 protein. The sample shows about 650,000 distinct CDR3 sequences, 14% of them seen only once. The V end was cut by 4 bases, the J end by 0 bases, with 11 bases between. The CDR3 consists of 15 residues. CDR1 and CDR2 from the germline V gene are SEHNR and FQNEAQ (reference sequence). The source is a man aged 45-65 years who received an inactivated influenza vaccine. The source material was PBMCs from blood, sampled 14 to 15 days before vaccination. V gene TRBV7-9 combines with J gene TRBJ2-3; maybe TRBD1 (6 bases). CDR3 protein: CASSWGTTSTDTQYF. The CDR3 DNA reads as TGTGCCAGCAGCTGGGGGACAACTAGCACAGATACGCAGTATTTT.